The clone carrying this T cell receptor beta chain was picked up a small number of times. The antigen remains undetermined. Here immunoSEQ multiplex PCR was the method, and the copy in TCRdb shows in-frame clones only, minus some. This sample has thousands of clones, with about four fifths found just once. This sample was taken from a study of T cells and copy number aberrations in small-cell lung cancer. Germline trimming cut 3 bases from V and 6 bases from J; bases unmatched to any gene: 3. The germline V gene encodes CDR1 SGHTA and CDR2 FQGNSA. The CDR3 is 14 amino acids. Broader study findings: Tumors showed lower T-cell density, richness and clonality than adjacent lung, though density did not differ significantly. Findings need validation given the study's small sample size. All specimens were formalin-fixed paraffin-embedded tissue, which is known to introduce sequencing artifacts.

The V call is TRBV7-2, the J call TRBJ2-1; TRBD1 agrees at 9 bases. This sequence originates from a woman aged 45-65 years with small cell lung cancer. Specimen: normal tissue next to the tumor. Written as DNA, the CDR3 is TGTGCCAGCAGCTTGATACAGGGGGCCAATGAGCAGTTCTTC. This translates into CASSLIQGANEQFF.